This is a list of T cell receptor beta chains from one sample in a study of cytomegalovirus exposure and HLA in healthy donors. Produced via immunoSEQ multiplex PCR; TCRdb's table is partial and in-frame only. The profile shows some 150,000 clones, approximately 82% of them singletons. The sample taken for sequencing was PBMCs. The receptors derive from a male donor in good health and CMV-seronegative. Both conserved end residues are part of each CDR3. A D gene is named only where the DNA matches it firmly. Some rows have no size entry. The others give once, few or many, or a class for an expanded clone.

TRBJ1-5,NA,NA,TRBV12-5,CASGLGAGQPQHF,TGTGCTAGTGGTTTAGGTGCGGGTCAGCCCCAGCATTTT
TRBJ2-3,NA,TRBD2,TRBV10-3,CAIRETSGGSDTQYF,TGTGCCATCAGGGAAACTAGCGGGGGGTCAGATACGCAGTATTTT
TRBJ2-3,NA,TRBD1,TRBV14,CASSPGGWTDTQYF,TGTGCCAGCAGCCCAGGGGGTTGGACAGATACGCAGTATTTT
TRBJ2-7,once,NA,TRBV7-9,CSSSPGGYEQYF,TGTTCCAGCAGCCCCGGGGGCTACGAGCAGTACTTC
TRBJ1-1,NA,NA,TRBV28,CASSNQQGTEAFF,TGTGCCAGCAGCAATCAGCAGGGGACTGAAGCTTTCTTT
TRBJ2-6,once,TRBD1,TRBV4-2,CASSQPQTGVESGANVLTF,TGTGCCAGCAGCCAACCTCAGACAGGGGTCGAGTCTGGGGCCAACGTCCTGACTTTC
TRBJ2-1,NA,NA,TRBV7-2,CASSLGVQARNEQFF,TGTGCCAGCAGCTTAGGGGTTCAGGCTCGCAATGAGCAGTTCTTC
TRBJ1-1,NA,TRBD1,TRBV6-5,CASSYNRGRGTEAFF,TGTGCCAGCAGTTACAACAGGGGGCGCGGAACTGAAGCTTTCTTT
TRBJ1-1,NA,TRBD1,TRBV7-9,CASSPGQGNTEAFF,TGTGCCAGCAGCCCCGGACAGGGGAACACTGAAGCTTTCTTT
TRBJ2-7,once,TRBD1,TRBV11-1,CASSLMAGGTYEQYF,TGTGCCAGCAGCTTAATGGCAGGGGGTACCTACGAGCAGTACTTC
TRBJ2-3,NA,NA,TRBV2,CASKSGASTDTQYF,TGTGCCAGCAAATCGGGAGCCTCCACAGATACGCAGTATTTT
TRBJ2-3,once,TRBD1,TRBV7-6,CASSYGTGAPNTQYF,TGTGCCAGCAGCTATGGGACAGGGGCGCCCAATACGCAGTATTTT
TRBJ1-6,few,TRBD1,TRBV6-1,CASRGTAYNSPLHF,TGTGCCAGCAGGGGGACAGCCTATAATTCACCCCTCCACTTT
TRBJ2-1,once,TRBD1,TRBV7-9,CASDREANEQFF,TGTGCCAGCGACAGGGAAGCTAATGAGCAGTTCTTC
TRBJ2-7,once,NA,TRBV5-1,CASSLVAGPSSYEQYF,TGCGCCAGCAGCTTGGTTGCGGGCCCCAGCTCCTACGAGCAGTACTTC
TRBJ1-5,NA,NA,TRBV2,CASSERRVQPQHF,TGTGCCAGCAGTGAACGGCGGGTACAGCCCCAGCATTTT
TRBJ2-5,NA,TRBD2,TRBV5-1,CASSLGTSEETQYF,TGCGCCAGCAGCTTGGGGACTAGCGAAGAGACCCAGTACTTC